This is a list of T cell receptor beta chains from one sample in a study of cytomegalovirus exposure and HLA in healthy donors. Using immunoSEQ multiplex PCR, the repertoire was profiled, and TCRdb retains in-frame clones only, with some absent. The sample shows 150,000 to 200,000 clones, roughly 83% of them seen only once. The sequenced sample was PBMCs. Every receptor here comes from a man aged 30-40 years in good health and CMV-seropositive. Both conserved end residues are part of each CDR3. The D gene is left open where the match is weak. Expanded clones get a size class; other rows say once, few or many, or leave the size out.

clone_size j_call v_call d_call cdr3_aa cdr3_nt
- TRBJ2-1 TRBV30 - CAWSVTGSYNEQFF TGTGCCTGGAGTGTAACGGGTTCCTACAATGAGCAGTTCTTC
- TRBJ2-7 TRBV28 - CASSSSGGFSYEQYF TGTGCCAGCAGCTCCTCAGGGGGGTTCTCCTACGAGCAGTACTTC
- TRBJ2-1 TRBV18 TRBD2 CASSPPSGRTYNEQFF TGTGCCAGCTCACCACCTAGCGGGAGAACCTACAATGAGCAGTTCTTC
few TRBJ1-5 TRBV7-8 - CASSLEFGAAQPQHF TGTGCCAGCAGCTTAGAGTTTGGGGCGGCACAGCCCCAGCATTTT
- TRBJ2-7 TRBV12-5 - CASGFPRGRPLSGQYF TGTGCTAGTGGTTTCCCTAGGGGAAGACCGCTTTCGGGCCAGTACTTC
- TRBJ2-7 TRBV6-5 TRBD2 CASGGEGAYEQYF TGTGCCAGTGGGGGGGAAGGGGCCTACGAGCAGTACTTC
once TRBJ2-7 TRBV7-8 - CASSLTQLADYEQYF TGTGCCAGCAGCCTAACGCAACTAGCTGACTACGAGCAGTACTTC
- TRBJ2-1 TRBV9 - CASCLGLSGYNEQFF TGTGCCAGTTGCCTCGGGCTATCAGGGTACAATGAGCAGTTCTTC
- TRBJ2-7 TRBV5-4 TRBD1 CASSLGGGQGAVEQYF TGTGCCAGCAGCTTGGGAGGAGGGCAGGGGGCCGTTGAGCAGTACTTC
- TRBJ1-5 TRBV29-1 TRBD1 CSVADRGLDQPQHF TGCAGCGTTGCAGACAGGGGGCTCGACCAGCCCCAGCATTTT
few TRBJ2-5 TRBV5-4 TRBD2 CASSSATTGGETQYF TGTGCCAGCAGCTCGGCGACGACGGGGGGGGAGACCCAGTACTTC